This T cell receptor beta chain was profiled in a study of CD8 T cells in Susac syndrome. RNA was extracted with the RNeasy kit, and a quantity of about 0.5 to 1 ug was reverse transcribed using random hexamers. Amplification of TCR beta CDR3 was carried out by immunoSEQ multiplex PCR, which covered 54 Vbeta and 13 Jbeta segments. TCRdb reanalysed the immunoSEQ multiplex PCR reads using MiXCR and keeps one entry per CDR3 protein. Among fewer than 200,000 distinct CDR3 sequences listed, over 85% were seen once. Sequencing targeted TCR beta in blood CD8+ and CD4+ T cells. TEMRA cells were FACS-enriched and CD8+ and CD4+ T cells negatively isolated. With 4 bases removed from V and 5 bases from J, the gap between germline ends came to 11 bases. Germline V lookup: CDR1 SQVTM, CDR2 ANQGSEA. The CDR3 consists of 12 residues. With regard to this clonotype: Its matching antigen is unknown.

Study-wide results and caveats: In its TCR sequencing and HLA analysis, the study acknowledged that the number of individuals was relatively small.

The rearrangement links TRBV29-1 to TRBJ2-5; no clear D. The receptor comes from a human donor in good health. Sequenced material: CD4+ T cells from PBMCs. CDR3 DNA sequence: TGCAGCGTTGTGGCTACTTCGGAGACCCAGTACTTC. Amino acid sequence: CSVVATSETQYF.